This T cell receptor (beta chain) was observed in a study of blood T cell repertoires in COVID-19. The CDR3 spans 16 residues. Trimming pared 9 bases from V and 8 bases from J, leaving 23 bases between. Germline V CDR1 and CDR2: WSHSY, SAAADI. Measured with immunoSEQ multiplex PCR; TCRdb has only the in-frame clones, and not every one. The table lists a few hundred thousand clones, about four fifths of them singletons. This chain links TRBV10-2 with TRBJ1-6, with D perhaps matching TRBD1 (6 bases). The sample taken for sequencing was peripheral blood. This receptor was identified in a woman between 50 and 59 years old with acute or convalescent COVID-19. This CDR3 is CASRQGGSRGDSPLHF. CDR3 nucleotide sequence: TGCGCCAGTAGACAAGGCGGATCCAGGGGAGATTCACCCCTCCACTTT.